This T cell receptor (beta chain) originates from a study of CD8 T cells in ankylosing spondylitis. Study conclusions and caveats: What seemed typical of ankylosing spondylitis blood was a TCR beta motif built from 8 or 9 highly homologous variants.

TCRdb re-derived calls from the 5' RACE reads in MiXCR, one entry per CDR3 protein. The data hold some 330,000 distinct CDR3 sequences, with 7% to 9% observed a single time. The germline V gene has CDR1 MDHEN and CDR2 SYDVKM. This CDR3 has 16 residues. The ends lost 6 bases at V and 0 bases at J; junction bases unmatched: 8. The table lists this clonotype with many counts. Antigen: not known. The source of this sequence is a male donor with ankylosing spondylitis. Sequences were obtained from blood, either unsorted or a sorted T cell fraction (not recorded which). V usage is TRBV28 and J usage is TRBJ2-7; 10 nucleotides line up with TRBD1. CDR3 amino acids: CASRTGTGAVSYEQYF. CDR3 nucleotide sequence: TGTGCCAGCAGGACCGGGACAGGGGCTGTCTCCTACGAGCAGTACTTC.